Shown below are 22 T cell receptor beta chains from a single sample sequenced in a study of Graves' ophthalmopathy and Graves' hyperthyroidism. RNA transcripts provided the template for amplifying TCR beta CDR3 regions. RT-PCR in the first round used HTBI primers; a second-round multiplex PCR followed. MiXCR was run by TCRdb on the multiplex PCR reads, yielding one entry per CDR3 protein. The profile shows about half a million distinct CDR3 sequences, approximately 15% of them singletons. Sequencing was done on a sample of blood. Source of these receptors: a woman between 25 and 40 years old with Graves' ophthalmopathy.

This clonotype appeared many times. J is TRBJ2-4 and V is TRBV28; D could derive from TRBD1 or TRBD2 (5 bases each). The V gene's germline CDR1 is MDHEN and CDR2 SYDVKM. Trimming took off 4 bases at V and 0 bases at J, with 16 bases between the two ends. The CDR3 consists of 17 residues. The CDR3 DNA sequence: TGTGCCAGCAGTTCGGACCCCGGGGCCCTAGCCAAAAACATTCAGTACTTC. Translation: CASSSDPGALAKNIQYF.

Many counts were recorded for this clonotype. The chain combines TRBV24-1 with TRBJ2-7; TRBD1 matches at 9 bases. V was pared by 4 bases and J by 3 bases, with 12 bases of the junction left unmatched. CDR3 length: 17 amino acids. CDR1 KGHDR and CDR2 SFDVKD come from the germline V gene. CDR3 nucleotide sequence: TGTGCCACCAGTGACGCTACACCGACAGGGGGTTACTACGAGCAGTACTTC. It codes for CATSDATPTGGYYEQYF.

For this clonotype: Germline is not matched at one junction end, which may reflect a read error. This chain joins TRBV29-1 and TRBJ2-4; tentative D call: TRBD1 (5 bases). This CDR3 is 12 amino acids long. Germline loops: CDR1 SQVTM, CDR2 ANQGSEA. The CDR3 is CSVVMQGNIKYF. The CDR3 DNA reads as TGCAGCGTTGTAATGCAGGGAAACATTAAGTACTTC. Variable domain in full (rest from reference TRBV29-1 and TRBJ2-4): SAVISQKPSRDICQRGTSLTIQCQVDSQVTMMFWYRQQPGQSLTLIATANQGSEATYESGFVIDKFPISRPNLTFSTLTVSNMSPEDSSIYLCSVVMQGNIKYFGAGTRLSVL.

This clonotype came up many times. This chain joins TRBV27 and TRBJ1-5; D is unresolved. V lost 5 bases and J 9 bases, leaving 17 bases between the germline ends. CDR3 length equals 14 residues. Germline loops: CDR1 MNHEY, CDR2 SMNVEV (reference sequence). In DNA form, the CDR3 reads TGTGCCAGCAGTGCGACGGGAGCCGGAGGGCCCCAGCATTTT. Translated, it gives CASSATGAGGPQHF.

This clonotype was picked up many times. The J gene is TRBJ2-5, the V gene TRBV20-1; 10 nucleotides line up with TRBD2. CDR3 length: 16 residues. The germline V gene encodes CDR1 DFQATT and CDR2 SNEGSKA (reference sequence). V trimming: 0 bases; J trimming: 4 bases; junction bases outside the gene matches: 8. CDR3 loop: CSARDSAGGFGETQYF. The CDR3 DNA follows: TGCAGTGCTAGAGATTCAGCGGGGGGGTTCGGAGAGACCCAGTACTTC.

This rearrangement joins TRBV12-3 or TRBV12-4 to TRBJ1-1, with unresolved D. The CDR3 runs 11 residues. V lost 6 bases and J 7 bases, leaving 9 bases between the germline ends. The CDR3 spells CASREDFEAFF. CDR3 DNA sequence: TGTGCCAGCAGGGAGGACTTTGAAGCTTTCTTT.

This clonotype showed up many times. The chain links TRBV27 to TRBJ1-1; D ambiguous. The CDR3 loop spans 14 amino acids. In germline, CDR1 is MNHEY, CDR2 SMNVEV (reference sequence). V was pared by 4 bases and J by 1 base, with 10 bases between. This chain's CDR3 is CASSSARQNTEAFF. In DNA form, the CDR3 reads TGTGCCAGCAGTTCCGCCAGACAGAACACTGAAGCTTTCTTT.

V and J are TRBV27 and TRBJ2-7, with D possibly called TRBD1 or TRBD2 (6 bases each). Germline V lookup: CDR1 MNHEY, CDR2 SMNVEV (reference sequence). The V end was cut by 8 bases, the J end by 2 bases, with 22 bases between. CDR3 length: 16 amino acids. The CDR3 loop is CASGPGHRGPPYEQYF. In nucleotides, the CDR3 is TGTGCCAGCGGCCCCGGTCACCGGGGGCCTCCCTACGAGCAGTACTTC.

Ten or more counts support this clonotype. The chain employs TRBV11-2 and TRBJ2-7, with D uncertain. V dropped 5 bases and J dropped 4 bases, with 9 bases sitting between them. The CDR3 extends over 12 amino acids. Germline V gives CDR1 SGHAT, CDR2 FQNNGV. CDR3 DNA: TGTGCCAGCAGCCCGGCACCTTACGAGCAGTACTTC. Translation gives CASSPAPYEQYF.

The sample holds many counts of this clonotype. The rearrangement joins TRBV6-1 to TRBJ2-7, with D tentatively TRBD1 (5 bases). V lost 3 bases and J lost 4, with 13 bases in between. The germline CDR1 and CDR2 sequences are MNHNS and SASEGT. The CDR3 sequence is 14 residues long. CDR3 amino acids: CASSDQGQPYEQYF. In DNA, the CDR3 is TGTGCCAGCAGTGATCAGGGTCAGCCTTACGAGCAGTACTTC.

This clonotype was found many times. The rearrangement links TRBV27 to TRBJ2-7, with D possibly TRBD2 on 6 matching bases. This CDR3 comprises 15 residues. Trimming shortened V by 2 bases and J by 0 bases, and 11 bases separated the two germline ends. CDR1 MNHEY and CDR2 SMNVEV come from the germline V gene (reference sequence). CDR3 sequence reads: CASSLGRDFSYEQYF. The CDR3, as DNA: TGTGCCAGCAGTTTAGGTCGGGACTTCTCCTACGAGCAGTACTTC.

This clonotype was recorded at least ten times. The V gene is TRBV7-8, the J gene TRBJ2-7; D is perhaps TRBD1 (7 bases). V lost 3 bases, J lost 6 bases, and 15 bases lay in between. The CDR3 sequence is 14 residues long. Germline V gene lookup returns CDR1 SGHVS and CDR2 FQNEAQ. The CDR3 nucleotides are TGTGCCAGCAGCTTCTTATCAGGGGGGTTCGAGCAGTACTTC. It specifies CASSFLSGGFEQYF.

Only a few counts were recorded for this clonotype. The CDR3 coding sequence is TGTGCCAGCAGTTACCTGGGTCCTGAGGGAGCTTTCTTT. It is translated as CASSYLGPEGAFF. The genes are TRBV6-5 and TRBJ1-1, with D unresolved. Trimming pared 2 bases from V and 10 bases from J, leaving 14 bases between. The CDR3 runs 13 residues. Germline CDR1 is MNHEY and CDR2 is SVGAGI.

This clonotype has at least ten counts. The rearrangement links TRBV11-2 to TRBJ1-1; 9 bases match TRBD1. The CDR3 is 15 amino acids. Germline trimming cut 3 bases from V and 4 bases from J; bases unmatched to any gene: 6. Germline CDR1 and CDR2: SGHAT and FQNNGV. The DNA of the CDR3 is TGTGCCAGCAGCTTCCAGGGACAGGGAGTCACTGAAGCTTTCTTT. Translating gives CASSFQGQGVTEAFF.

This clonotype was counted at least ten times. The chain recombines TRBV25-1 with TRBJ1-6; no firm D call. The CDR3 is 13 residues long. From germline, CDR1 is MGHDK and CDR2 SYGVNS. The V end lost 3 bases, the J end lost 7 bases, and 7 bases lay between the germline ends. CDR3 sequence: CASSDTENSPLHF. CDR3 nucleotides: TGTGCCAGCAGTGATACGGAGAATTCACCCCTCCACTTT.

This clonotype has a handful of counts. CDR3: CASSQDRYNQPQHF. DNA of the CDR3: TGTGCCAGCAGCCAAGACAGATACAATCAGCCCCAGCATTTT. V and J are TRBV3-1 and TRBJ1-5; D ambiguous. Looked up from germline, CDR1 is LGHDT and CDR2 is YNNKEL (reference sequence). Trimming removed 0 bases at V and 3 bases at J, with 6 bases between. The CDR3 has 14 residues. Full variable domain (outside the CDR3, taken from reference TRBV3-1 and TRBJ1-5): DTAVSQTPKYLVTQMGNDKSIKCEQNLGHDTMYWYKQDSKKFLKIMFSYNNKELIINETVPNRFSPKSPDKAHLNLHINSLELGDSAVYFCASSQDRYNQPQHFGDGTRLSIL.

The chain carries TRBV2 and TRBJ2-7; no reliable D call. The V gene lost 7 bases and the J gene lost 0 bases, with 13 bases spanning the gap. CDR3 length equals 14 residues. Germline CDR1 and CDR2: SNHLY and FYNNEI. CDR3 protein: CASILRPGSYEQYF. CDR3 in DNA: TGTGCCAGCATTCTGAGGCCCGGCTCCTACGAGCAGTACTTC.

This clonotype was seen a few times. This sequence joins TRBV12-3 or TRBV12-4 and TRBJ2-1; D ambiguous. CDR3 length equals 15 residues. V lost 4 bases to trimming and J lost 2 bases, with 12 bases between them. Here the CDR3 reads CASSSDSSAYNEQFF. In nucleotides, the CDR3 is TGTGCCAGCAGTTCCGACTCCTCGGCCTACAATGAGCAGTTCTTC.

This clonotype was seen ten or more times. The chain has TRBV5-1 and TRBJ1-1; weak D call: TRBD1 (6 bases). CDR1 and CDR2 (germline): SGHRS, YFSETQ. The CDR3 sequence is 13 residues long. With 4 bases removed from V and 5 bases from J, the gap between germline ends came to 12 bases. The CDR3 is CASSPGVETEAFF. In DNA form, the CDR3 reads TGCGCCAGCAGCCCAGGGGTGGAAACTGAAGCTTTCTTT.

The V call is TRBV30, the J call TRBJ2-2; TRBD2 matches at 9 bases. Trimming removed 0 bases from V and 7 bases from J; junction bases left unmatched: 6. The CDR3 runs 15 residues. CDR1 and CDR2 (germline): GTSNPN, SVGIG (reference sequence). CDR3 residues: CAWSVGLAGDGELFF. CDR3 nucleotide sequence: TGTGCCTGGAGTGTAGGGTTAGCGGGGGACGGGGAGCTGTTTTTT.

This clonotype was seen repeatedly, ten times or more. J is TRBJ1-1 and V is TRBV20-1; D is ambiguous. The germline V and J ends were trimmed by 3 bases and 4 bases, with 6 bases remaining between them. Germline lookup yields CDR1 DFQATT and CDR2 SNEGSKA (reference sequence). This CDR3 comprises 11 residues. The CDR3 sequence is CSARVSTEAFF. The CDR3, as DNA: TGCAGTGCTAGGGTGAGCACTGAAGCTTTCTTT.

There are many counts of this clonotype. The V and J genes are TRBV29-1 and TRBJ1-2, with D unresolved. V shed 0 bases and J shed 3 bases, with 8 bases lying between them. The germline V gene encodes CDR1 SQVTM and CDR2 ANQGSEA. The CDR3 has 13 amino acids. The CDR3 loop is CSVEDFRHYGYTF. In nucleotides, the CDR3 is TGCAGCGTTGAAGATTTTAGACACTATGGCTACACCTTC.